This T cell receptor beta chain was recorded in a study of Graves' ophthalmopathy and Graves' hyperthyroidism. General observations from the study: In predicting ophthalmopathy progression, the model reached nearly 71% sensitivity and under 85% specificity.

Hyperthyroidism patients were newly diagnosed, under 2 months' duration, aged 18 to 65. Patients were excluded if they had other autoimmune diseases or uncontrolled infections, and likewise if pregnancy or lactation applied. Serum thyroxine and TRAb, along with clinical symptoms, thyroid ultrasound and orbital computed tomography, were what diagnosis relied on. Notes on this clonotype: What it binds is not known.

Transcripts of RNA were the source for amplifying TCR beta CDR3 regions. Second-round multiplex PCR came after first-round RT-PCR with HTBI primers. TCRdb reprocessed the multiplex PCR reads with MiXCR, giving one entry per CDR3 protein. Among over a million distinct CDR3 sequences listed, 36% were seen once. The clonotype comes from an adult man with Graves' hyperthyroidism. What was sequenced was peripheral blood or thyroid tissue (not recorded which).

CDR3 protein: CALRGTGNTGELFF. The CDR3 DNA reads TGTGCCCTAAGAGGGACAGGGAACACCGGGGAGCTGTTTTTT. V gene TRBV12-3 or TRBV12-4 combines with J gene TRBJ2-2, with 8 bases lining up with TRBD1. J gave up 1 base and V 11 bases, and 6 bases lay outside the gene matches. The CDR3 is made up of 14 amino acids.